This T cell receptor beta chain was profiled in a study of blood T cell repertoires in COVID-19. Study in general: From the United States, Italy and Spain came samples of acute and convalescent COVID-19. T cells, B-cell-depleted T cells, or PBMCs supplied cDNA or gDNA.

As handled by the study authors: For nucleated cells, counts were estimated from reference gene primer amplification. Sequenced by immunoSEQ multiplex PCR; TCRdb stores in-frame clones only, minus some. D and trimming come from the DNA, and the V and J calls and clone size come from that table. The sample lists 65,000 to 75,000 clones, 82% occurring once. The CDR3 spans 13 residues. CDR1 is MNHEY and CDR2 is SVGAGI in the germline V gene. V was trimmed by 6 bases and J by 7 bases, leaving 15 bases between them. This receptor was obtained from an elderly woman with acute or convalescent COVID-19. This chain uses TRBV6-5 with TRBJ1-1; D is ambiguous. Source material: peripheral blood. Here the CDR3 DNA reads TGTGCCAGCAGCCGGATTTACCGGGGTGAAGCTTTCTTT. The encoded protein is CASSRIYRGEAFF.